This T cell receptor (beta chain) was obtained from a study of identical twins. This clonotype was counted a few times. The V gene's germline CDR1 is KGHSH and CDR2 LQKENI. The CDR3 contains 14 residues. Trimming cost V 0 bases and J 4 bases, with 8 bases left between them. TCRdb fed the 5' RACE reads into MiXCR, producing one record per CDR3 protein. Among approximately 500,000 distinct CDR3 sequences, approximately 16% were seen once, and the ten largest hold roughly 0.46%. These data were likewise used in another study, on yellow fever vaccine responses in identical twins.

V usage is TRBV18 and J usage is TRBJ2-3; possibly TRBD1 for D (5 bases). This TCR came from a young woman in good health. Material: CD4+ T cells sorted from blood. This chain's CDR3 is CASSPPGQADTQYF. CDR3 DNA sequence: TGTGCCAGCTCACCACCGGGGCAGGCAGATACGCAGTATTTT.